The clone carrying this T cell receptor (beta chain) has a single count. What it recognizes is unknown. Primers for the PCR totalled 60 Vbeta and 13 Jbeta. Method: immunoSEQ multiplex PCR; TCRdb's copy keeps in-frame clones and lacks some. The data show over 120,000 clones, with around 82% seen just once and about 2.2% held by the top ten. The data were obtained in a study of cytomegalovirus exposure and HLA in healthy donors. Findings and caveats of the study: A later analysis found most CMV-associated TCR beta chains apparently HLA-restricted. Later, an analysis found that common viral pathogens appeared to be linked with several of the most significant clusters. One later analysis reportedly identified an Asian-associated ancestry cluster that showed fewer N-insertions than the approximately 700-donor mean.

Though nominally healthy at sampling, donors likely had unrecorded immune exposures. The CDR3 contains 17 residues. The V and J ends lost 0 bases and 6 bases, in that order; junction bases with no gene match: 7. Germline CDR1 reads SGHNT; CDR2 reads YYREEE (reference sequence). This chain joins TRBV5-4 and TRBJ2-3; 13 bases map to TRBD2. Sequenced input: PBMCs. The sequence was collected from a man aged 45 to 65 in good health and CMV-seronegative. The CDR3 nucleotides are TGTGCCAGCAGCTTGGGAGGGACTAGCGGGATGGGGGATACGCAGTATTTT. Protein product: CASSLGGTSGMGDTQYF.